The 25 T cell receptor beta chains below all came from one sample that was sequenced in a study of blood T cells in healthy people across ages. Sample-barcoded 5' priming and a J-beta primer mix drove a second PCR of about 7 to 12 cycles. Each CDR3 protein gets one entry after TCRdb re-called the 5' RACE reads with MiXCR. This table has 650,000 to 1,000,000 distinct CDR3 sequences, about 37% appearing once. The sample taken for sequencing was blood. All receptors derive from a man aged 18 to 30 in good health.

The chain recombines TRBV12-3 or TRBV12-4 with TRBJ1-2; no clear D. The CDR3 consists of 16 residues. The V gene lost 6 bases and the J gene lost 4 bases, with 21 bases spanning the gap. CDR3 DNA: TGTGCCAGCAGGTCCGGAACAGCCCGAAACCTCTATGGCTACACCTTC. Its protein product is CASRSGTARNLYGYTF.

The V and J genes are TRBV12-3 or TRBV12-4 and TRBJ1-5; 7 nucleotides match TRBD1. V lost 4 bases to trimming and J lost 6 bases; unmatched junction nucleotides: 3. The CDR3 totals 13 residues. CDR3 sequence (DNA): TGTGCCAGCAGTTCACAGGGGTTTCAGCCCCAGCATTTT. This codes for CASSSQGFQPQHF.

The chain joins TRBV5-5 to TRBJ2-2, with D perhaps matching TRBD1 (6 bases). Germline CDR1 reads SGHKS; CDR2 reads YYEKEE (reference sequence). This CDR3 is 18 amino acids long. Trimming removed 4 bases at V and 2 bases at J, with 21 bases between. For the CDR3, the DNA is TGTGCCAGCAGCCAAGGACAGTTAGGGGTCCTAAACACCGGGGAGCTGTTTTTT. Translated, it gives CASSQGQLGVLNTGELFF.

The CDR3 DNA reads as TGTGCCAGCACCCAGCCGGGACGCCACTACAATGAGCAGTTCTTC. It is translated as CASTQPGRHYNEQFF. V usage is TRBV7-9 and J usage is TRBJ2-1; D may match TRBD1 or TRBD2 (5 bases each). Germline CDR1 reads SEHNR; CDR2 reads FQNEAQ (reference sequence). Trimming took 7 bases from V and 3 from J, leaving 16 bases between them. The CDR3 has 15 residues.

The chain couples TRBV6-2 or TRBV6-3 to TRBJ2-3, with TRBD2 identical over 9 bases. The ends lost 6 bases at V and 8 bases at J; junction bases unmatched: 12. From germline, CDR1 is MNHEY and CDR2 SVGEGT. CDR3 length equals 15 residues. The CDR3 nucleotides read TGTGCCAGCAGGACCGCGGGGGGGCCGGGTGCTACGCAGTATTTT. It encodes CASRTAGGPGATQYF.

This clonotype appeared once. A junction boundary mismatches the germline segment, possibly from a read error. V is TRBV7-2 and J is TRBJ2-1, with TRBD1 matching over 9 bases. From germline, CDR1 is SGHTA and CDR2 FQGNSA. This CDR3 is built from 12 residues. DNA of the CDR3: TGTGCCGGCAGCTTCTCTGGACAGGGGATGTTCTTC. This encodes CAGSFSGQGMFF.

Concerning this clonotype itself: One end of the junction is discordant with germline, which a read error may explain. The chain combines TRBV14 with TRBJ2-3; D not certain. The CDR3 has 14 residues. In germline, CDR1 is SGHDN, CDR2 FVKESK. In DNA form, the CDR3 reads TGTGCCAGCAGCCACAGAGTTACGTCAGATGCGCAGTATTTT. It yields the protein CASSHRVTSDAQYF.

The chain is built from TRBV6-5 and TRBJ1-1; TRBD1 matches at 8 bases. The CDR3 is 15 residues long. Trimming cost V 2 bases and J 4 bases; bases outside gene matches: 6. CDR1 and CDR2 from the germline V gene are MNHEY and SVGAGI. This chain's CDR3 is CASSYDGQGGTEAFF. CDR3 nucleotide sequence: TGTGCCAGCAGTTACGACGGACAGGGAGGCACTGAAGCTTTCTTT.

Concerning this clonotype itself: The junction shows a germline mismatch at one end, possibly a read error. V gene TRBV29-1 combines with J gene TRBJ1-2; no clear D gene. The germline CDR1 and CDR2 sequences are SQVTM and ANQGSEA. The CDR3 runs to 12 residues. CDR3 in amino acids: CSVEGSTYGCTF. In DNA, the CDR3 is TGCAGCGTTGAGGGCAGCACCTATGGCTGCACCTTC.

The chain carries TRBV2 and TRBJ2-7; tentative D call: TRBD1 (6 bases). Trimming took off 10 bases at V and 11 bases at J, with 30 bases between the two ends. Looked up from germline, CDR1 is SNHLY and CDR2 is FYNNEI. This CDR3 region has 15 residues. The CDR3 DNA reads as TGTGCCACCTCCGCACTACAGGGACGGGGTAGCCTGGAGTACTTC. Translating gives CATSALQGRGSLEYF.

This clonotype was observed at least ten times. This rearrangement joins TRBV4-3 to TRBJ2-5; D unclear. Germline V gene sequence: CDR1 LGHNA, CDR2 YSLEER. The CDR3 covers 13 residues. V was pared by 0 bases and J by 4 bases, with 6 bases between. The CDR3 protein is CASSQDMRETQYF. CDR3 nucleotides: TGCGCCAGCAGCCAAGACATGAGAGAGACCCAGTACTTC.

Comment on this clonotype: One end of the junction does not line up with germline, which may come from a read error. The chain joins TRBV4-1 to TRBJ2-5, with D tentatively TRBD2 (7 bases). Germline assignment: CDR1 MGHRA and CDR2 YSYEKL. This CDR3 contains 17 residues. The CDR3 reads CASNQEGGAGLWNEQYF. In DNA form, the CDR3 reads TGCGCCAGCAACCAAGAGGGGGGGGCAGGCCTTTGGAATGAGCAGTACTTC.

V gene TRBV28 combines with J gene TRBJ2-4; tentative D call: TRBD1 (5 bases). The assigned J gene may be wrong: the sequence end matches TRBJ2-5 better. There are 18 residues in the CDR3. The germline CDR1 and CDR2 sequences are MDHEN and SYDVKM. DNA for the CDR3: TGTGCCAGCAGTTTCAGGGCAGGGAAGGTTCTCACAGGAGAGACCCAGTACTTC. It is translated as CASSFRAGKVLTGETQYF.

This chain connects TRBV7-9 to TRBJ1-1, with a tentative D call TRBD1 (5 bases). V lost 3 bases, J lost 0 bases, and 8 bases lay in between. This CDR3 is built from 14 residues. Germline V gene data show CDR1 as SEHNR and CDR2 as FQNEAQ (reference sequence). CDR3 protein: CASSFGHMNTEAFF. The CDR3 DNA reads TGTGCCAGCAGCTTTGGACACATGAACACTGAAGCTTTCTTT.

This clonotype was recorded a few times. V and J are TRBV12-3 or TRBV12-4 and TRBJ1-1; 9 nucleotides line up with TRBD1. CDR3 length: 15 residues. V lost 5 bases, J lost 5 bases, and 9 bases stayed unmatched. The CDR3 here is CASSLRTGEGTEAFF. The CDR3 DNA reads TGTGCCAGCAGTCTTCGGACAGGGGAAGGTACTGAAGCTTTCTTT.

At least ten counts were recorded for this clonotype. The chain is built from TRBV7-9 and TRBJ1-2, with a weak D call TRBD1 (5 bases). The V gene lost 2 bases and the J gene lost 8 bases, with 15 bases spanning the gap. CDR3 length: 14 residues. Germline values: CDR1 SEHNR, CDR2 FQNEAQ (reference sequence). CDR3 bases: TGTGCCAGCAGCTTATTTCCGGGGGAAGGCGGCTACACCTTC. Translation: CASSLFPGEGGYTF. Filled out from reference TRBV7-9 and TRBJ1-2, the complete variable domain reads DTGVSQNPRHKITKRGQNVTFRCDPISEHNRLYWYRQTLGQGPEFLTYFQNEAQLEKSRLLSDRFSAERPKGSFSTLEIQRTEQGDSAMYLCASSLFPGEGGYTFGSGTRLTVV.

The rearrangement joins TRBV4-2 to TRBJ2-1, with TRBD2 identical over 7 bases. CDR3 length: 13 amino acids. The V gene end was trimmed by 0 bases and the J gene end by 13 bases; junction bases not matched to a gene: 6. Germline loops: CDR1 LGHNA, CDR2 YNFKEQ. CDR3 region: CASSQDLRETQFF. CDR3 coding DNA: TGTGCCAGCAGCCAAGATCTGCGGGAGACCCAGTTCTTC.

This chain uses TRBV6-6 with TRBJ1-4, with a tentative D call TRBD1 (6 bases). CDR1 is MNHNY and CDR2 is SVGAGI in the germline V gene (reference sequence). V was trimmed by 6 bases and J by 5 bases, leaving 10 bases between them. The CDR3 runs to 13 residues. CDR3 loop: CASRFRGNEKLFF. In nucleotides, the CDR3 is TGTGCCAGCAGGTTCAGGGGAAATGAAAAACTGTTTTTT.

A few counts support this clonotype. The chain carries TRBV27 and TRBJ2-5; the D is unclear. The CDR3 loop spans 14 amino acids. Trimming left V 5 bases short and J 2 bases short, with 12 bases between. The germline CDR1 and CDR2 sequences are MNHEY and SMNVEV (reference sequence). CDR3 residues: CASSLQPLQETQYF. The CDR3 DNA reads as TGTGCCAGCAGTCTTCAACCCTTACAAGAGACCCAGTACTTC.

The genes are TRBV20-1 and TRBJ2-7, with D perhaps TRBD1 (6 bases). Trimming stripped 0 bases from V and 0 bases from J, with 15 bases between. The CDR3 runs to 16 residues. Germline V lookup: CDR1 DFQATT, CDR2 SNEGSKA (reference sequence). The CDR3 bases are TGCAGTGCTAGAGATTCCATCCGGACAGTCTCCTACGAGCAGTACTTC. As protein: CSARDSIRTVSYEQYF.

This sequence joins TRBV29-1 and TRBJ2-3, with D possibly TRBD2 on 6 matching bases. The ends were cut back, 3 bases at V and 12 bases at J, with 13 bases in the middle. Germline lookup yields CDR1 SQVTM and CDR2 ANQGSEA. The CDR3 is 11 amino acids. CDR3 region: CSVDLTSRQYF. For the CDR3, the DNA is TGCAGCGTTGATTTAACTAGCCGTCAGTATTTT.

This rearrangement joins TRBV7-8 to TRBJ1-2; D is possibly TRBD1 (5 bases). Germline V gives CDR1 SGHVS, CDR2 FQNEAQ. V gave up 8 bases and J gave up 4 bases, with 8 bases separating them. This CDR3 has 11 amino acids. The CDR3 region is CASGTGYGYTF. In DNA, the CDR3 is TGTGCCAGCGGGACCGGCTATGGCTACACCTTC. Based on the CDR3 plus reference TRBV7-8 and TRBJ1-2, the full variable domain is GAGVSQSPRYKVAKRGQDVALRCDPISGHVSLFWYQQALGQGPEFLTYFQNEAQLDKSGLPSDRFFAERPEGSVSTLKIQRTQQEDSAVYLCASGTGYGYTFGSGTRLTVV.

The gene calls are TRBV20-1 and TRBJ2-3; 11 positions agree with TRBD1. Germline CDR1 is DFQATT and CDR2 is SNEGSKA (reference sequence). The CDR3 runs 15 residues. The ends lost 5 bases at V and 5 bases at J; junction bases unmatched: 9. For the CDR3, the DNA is TGCAGTGCTCGTCCCGGACAGGGGGCCGGAGATACGCAGTATTTT. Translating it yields CSARPGQGAGDTQYF.

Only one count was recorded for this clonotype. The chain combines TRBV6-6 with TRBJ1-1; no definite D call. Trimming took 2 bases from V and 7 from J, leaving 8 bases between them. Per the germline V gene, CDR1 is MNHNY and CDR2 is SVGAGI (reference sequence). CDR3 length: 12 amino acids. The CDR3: CASSYRSIEAFF. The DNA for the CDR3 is TGTGCCAGCAGTTACAGGAGTATTGAAGCTTTCTTT.

CDR3 region: CASSEGSVRSPLHF. The CDR3 nucleotides read TGTGCCAGCAGTGAAGGGTCAGTGCGTTCACCCCTCCACTTT. This chain uses TRBV2 with TRBJ1-6, with D uncertain. Germline loops: CDR1 SNHLY, CDR2 FYNNEI. The V and J ends lost 1 base and 9 bases respectively, with 10 bases between them. This CDR3 spans 14 amino acids.